This T cell receptor (beta chain) emerged from a study of neurological immune-mediated disorders (dated by TCRdb to about 2019). Background for the entire study: Among the roughly 34 multiple sclerosis patients, relapsing-remitting MS was present in roughly 30 and secondary progressive MS was present in 3. Peripheral blood TCR-beta repertoires from HTLV-I-associated myelopathy (HAM/TSP) patients, multiple sclerosis patients and healthy controls were compared by UMI-based sequencing. The roughly 99 TCR-beta libraries covered PBMC samples along with longitudinal samples, technical triplicates, and paired sorted CD4+ and CD8+ T-cell subsets. The cohort was made up of 68 subjects, consisting of 15 or so HAM/TSP patients, about 35 multiple sclerosis patients and around 20 healthy controls.

Many counts were recorded for this clonotype. The clone's antigen remains unknown. No base-level quality is on record; no much larger clone is a single base apart. cDNA synthesis used template-switch 5'RACE with a primer carrying a 10-nucleotide random unique molecular identifier tagging each TCR transcript. Over 200 million TCR-beta sequences, covering 15-18 subjects, were produced in each sequencing run. Total RNA was extracted with the RNeasy kit. The KAPA Real-time Library Amplification kit was used to amplify TCR-beta VDJ regions with primers for the TCR constant region and the 5'RACE anchor. Sample indexes and Illumina adaptors were added in a first PCR, and a second PCR then increased library yield. After Ampure bead purification, the roughly 650 bp TCR product was size-selected on a 2% E-gel SizeSelection system. Before pooling, library quality was assessed on a Bioanalyzer, concentration was determined with Qubit, and library quantification was performed with the Kapa Library Quantification kit. Paired-end 2 x 150 bp sequencing of the libraries was performed on an Illumina HiSeq 2500. To increase sequence diversity, roughly 24-32% phiX was spiked into each library pool. The authors processed their data as follows. The quality-filtered reads were processed with the UMI-based MiGEC pipeline, whose error correction step removed more than 80% of the raw TCR sequences. IMGT germline references were used for alignment of VDJ genes, and clonotypes were defined by a unique CDR3 amino acid sequence together with V-J genes. Clonal expansion, Shannon diversity and CDR3 relatedness were evaluated with VDJtools (CalcPairwiseDistances, ClusterSamples), while phylogenetic trees were built in CLCbio workbench. Using coefficient-of-variation modelling across technical triplicates, the study counted a clone as expanded if it had at least 8 unique UMIs. TCRdb reprocessing: public reads trimmed at Q25 with fastp, clones called with MiXCR, in-frame beta chains kept. Each record represents a unique CDR3 protein, reported with the most common genes and DNA among its rows. Here the V and J calls rest on TCRdb's processing, not on the authors' analysis. Counted in this sample were 70,000 or so distinct CDR3 sequences; around 5% of them appeared once. Jointly, the top ten make up approximately 2.8% of the sample.

For unsorted PBMC libraries, 2 million PBMCs were used after storage in RNAlater at -80 degrees C until RNA extraction. The multiple sclerosis patients were enrolled in a US clinical protocol that used magnetic resonance imaging to evaluate disease progression. Peripheral blood underwent Ficoll-Hypaque density gradient centrifugation to isolate PBMCs, which were then cryopreserved in liquid nitrogen. Overall study results and their limits: Phylogenetic analysis grouped repertoires from 18 of 34 MS patients into a cluster of related CDR3 sequences, suggesting a possible repertoire-level signature. The MS cluster was not associated with any clinical or MRI features, and the authors stated that larger cohorts are needed. The highest TCR clonal expansion was observed in HAM/TSP patients, whereas the lowest was observed in MS patients, even when compared with healthy controls. No identical CDR3 amino acid sequences were shared among expanded clones across subjects, suggesting private TCR-beta repertoires in all groups.

Sequencing input: PBMCs. This receptor was identified in a woman under 40 with multiple sclerosis.

The DNA sequence is TGCAGTGCTGATAGCGGCACCAACAATGAGCAGTTCTTC. It encodes CSADSGTNNEQFF. Recombination linked TRBV20-1 to TRBJ2-1, and possibly TRBD2, on 6 matching bases. There are 13 amino acids in the CDR3, from cysteine to phenylalanine inclusive. Just CDR3 DNA is preserved here, 39 bases in frame from base 1. V and J are truncated by 5 bases and 5 bases respectively, leaving an intervening sequence of 13 bases. Looking up the germline V gene (reference sequence) yields CDR1 DFQATT and CDR2 SNEGSKA.